This T cell receptor (beta chain) was observed in a study of T cell repertoires in cytomegalovirus infection. TCRdb re-analysed the reads in MiXCR, keeping a single row per CDR3 protein. The sample yields around 750,000 distinct CDR3 sequences, 30% to 35% seen once. The CDR3 contains 17 residues. The J segment lost 5 bases and the V segment lost 0 bases, leaving 13 bases of the junction unmatched. Germline V gene data show CDR1 as DFQATT and CDR2 as SNEGSKA (reference sequence). This clonotype was counted only a few times. As yet, its antigen is unknown. This sequence originates from a human donor in good health (CMV status not recorded). Some clones in this sample may be carry-over from other donors' samples. The specimen was cultured CD8+ T cells from PBMCs, collected from culture after CMV antigen stimulation. V gene TRBV20-1 combines with J gene TRBJ2-1, with 7 bases aligning to TRBD2. Here the CDR3 DNA reads TGCAGTGCTAGAGATCCGTCGCCTAGCGGTTATAACAATGAGCAGTTCTTC. Translated: CSARDPSPSGYNNEQFF.